The 13 T cell receptor beta chains presented below share a single source sample, sequenced in a study of cytomegalovirus exposure and HLA in healthy donors. 60 Vbeta and 13 Jbeta primers were used in PCR. Repertoires were generated with immunoSEQ multiplex PCR, while TCRdb's copy carries only in-frame clones and drops some. Of roughly 140,000 clones in the sample, approximately 85% were seen once. Sequenced sample: PBMCs. These receptors were obtained from a man aged 45-60 years in good health and CMV-seropositive.

The rearrangement joins TRBV6-1 to TRBJ2-7, with D possibly being TRBD1 (6 bases). Germline CDR1 and CDR2: MNHNS and SASEGT. This CDR3 contains 14 residues. Trimming took off 5 bases at V and 5 bases at J, with 16 bases between the two ends. The CDR3 reads CASSPNRDPNEQYF. The CDR3, as DNA: TGTGCCAGCAGTCCTAACAGGGATCCCAACGAGCAGTACTTC.

In its sample, this clone was seen a few times. The chain has TRBV15 and TRBJ1-1, with a tentative D call TRBD1 (5 bases). Trimming removed 1 base at V and 6 bases at J, with 18 bases between. The CDR3 extends over 16 amino acids. CDR1 is LNHNV, CDR2 YYDKDF, per germline (reference sequence). CDR3 nucleotides: TGTGCCACCAGCAGAGGTGGCGGGGACCGAGGGGCTGAAGCTTTCTTT. Its protein is CATSRGGGDRGAEAFF.

J is TRBJ2-7 and V is TRBV9; 8 bases fit TRBD1. The germline gives CDR1 SGDLS, CDR2 YYNGEE. The CDR3 spans 15 residues. With V trimmed by 0 bases and J by 4 bases, 6 bases remained unmatched. The CDR3 DNA is TGTGCCAGCAGCGTAGGCGACAGGGGTGTTTACGAGCAGTACTTC. Protein: CASSVGDRGVYEQYF.

This chain connects TRBV5-1 to TRBJ2-5; possible D gene TRBD2, 7 bases. The ends were cut back, 1 base at V and 4 bases at J, with 14 bases in the middle. Germline values: CDR1 SGHRS, CDR2 YFSETQ. CDR3 length: 15 amino acids. The CDR3, as DNA: TGCGCCAGCAGCTTGTTTGGGGGGGCGGGAGAGACCCAGTACTTC. Protein: CASSLFGGAGETQYF.

V and J are TRBV6-1 and TRBJ1-1; D is unresolved. Trimming took off 6 bases at V and 1 base at J, with 9 bases between the two ends. Germline loops: CDR1 MNHNS, CDR2 SASEGT. The CDR3 consists of 13 residues. CDR3 protein: CASSPTANTEAFF. The CDR3 DNA reads TGTGCCAGCAGCCCGACTGCGAACACTGAAGCTTTCTTT.

The chain uses TRBV6-5 and TRBJ2-5; a weak D match, TRBD1 (5 bases). With 6 bases removed from V and 3 bases from J, the gap between germline ends came to 17 bases. The length of the CDR3 is 15 residues. CDR1 and CDR2 (germline): MNHEY, SVGAGI. CDR3 sequence: CASSPGLGQKETQYF. CDR3 DNA: TGTGCCAGCAGCCCCGGGTTGGGGCAGAAAGAGACCCAGTACTTC.

The gene calls are TRBV6-1 and TRBJ2-3; 14 bases map to TRBD2. The CDR3 is 18 residues long. J was trimmed by 4 bases and V by 4 bases; bases with no gene match: 10. Per the germline V gene, CDR1 is MNHNS and CDR2 is SASEGT. This CDR3 reads CASSGLAGGPRSADTQYF. CDR3 in DNA: TGTGCCAGCAGTGGACTAGCGGGAGGGCCCCGGTCCGCAGATACGCAGTATTTT.

The V gene is TRBV11-2, the J gene TRBJ2-2, with TRBD1 matching 8 bases. V was pared by 3 bases and J by 4 bases, with 7 bases of the junction left unmatched. There are 16 residues in the CDR3. CDR1 is SGHAT, CDR2 FQNNGV, per germline. In DNA, the CDR3 is TGTGCCAGCAGCTTGACCCACAGGGGGAGCACCGGGGAGCTGTTTTTT. It codes for CASSLTHRGSTGELFF.

The V gene is TRBV5-4, the J gene TRBJ2-7; TRBD1 might be the D (6 bases). V dropped 1 base and J dropped 12 bases, with 17 bases sitting between them. The CDR3 consists of 13 residues. From germline, CDR1 is SGHNT and CDR2 YYREEE (reference sequence). CDR3: CASSLFTGTEWYF. The CDR3 DNA is TGTGCCAGCAGCTTGTTCACAGGGACCGAGTGGTACTTC.

The CDR3 sequence is CASSGEHYGYTF. The CDR3 DNA sequence: TGTGCCAGTAGTGGAGAACACTATGGCTACACCTTC. This chain joins TRBV19 and TRBJ1-2, with no clear D. Germline CDR1 is LNHDA and CDR2 is SQIVND (reference sequence). V lost 5 bases and J 3 bases, leaving 7 bases between the germline ends. The CDR3 extends over 12 amino acids.

Turning to this clone: A read error may produce the germline difference seen at one junction end. The genes are TRBV7-9 and TRBJ2-3, with 8 positions matching TRBD2. The CDR3 runs 15 residues. The germline CDR1 and CDR2 sequences are SEHNR and FQNEAQ (reference sequence). The CDR3 region is CSSSLRSGGPDTQYF. The CDR3 nucleotides read TGTTCCAGCAGCTTAAGGTCGGGAGGGCCAGATACGCAGTATTTT.

This clone was counted a single time. This chain uses TRBV11-2 with TRBJ1-5, with a possible D match to TRBD1 (6 bases). Deletions cut 5 bases from V and 1 base from J, with 12 bases between. Germline V gene sequence: CDR1 SGHAT, CDR2 FQNNGV. The CDR3 has 15 amino acids. CDR3 residues: CASSIGQNSNQPQHF. In DNA form, the CDR3 reads TGTGCCAGCAGCATCGGACAGAACAGCAATCAGCCCCAGCATTTT.

V and J are TRBV20-1 and TRBJ2-5, with TRBD2 as a possible D gene (6 bases). Germline V gene data show CDR1 as DFQATT and CDR2 as SNEGSKA (reference sequence). This CDR3 spans 11 amino acids. Trimming took 5 bases from V and 5 from J, leaving 9 bases between them. The CDR3 coding sequence is TGCAGTGCTGGGGACTCTGAGACCCAGTACTTC. Translation: CSAGDSETQYF.